The rows below give T cell receptor beta chains drawn from one sample of a study of blood T cell repertoires in COVID-19. TCRdb's copy holds only in-frame clones and misses some; the assay was immunoSEQ multiplex PCR. This table holds 200,000 to 300,000 clones, nearly 90% found once. Sequenced input: peripheral blood. These receptors all stem from a woman in her 30s with acute or convalescent COVID-19. Both conserved end residues are part of each CDR3. The D gene is left open where the match is weak. Clone size is stated in some rows and not others, as once, few, many or a class when expanded.

size	D	V	J	DNA	CDR3
-	-	TRBV11-2	TRBJ2-7	TGTGCCAGCAGCTTCGGACATACGGGCGAGCAGTACTTC	CASSFGHTGEQYF
-	-	TRBV24-1	TRBJ2-7	TGTGCCACCAGTGATTTGAACAGGGTCGAGCAGTACTTC	CATSDLNRVEQYF
-	-	TRBV19	TRBJ1-2	TGTGCCAGTACCGAGAGGATAAACTATGGCTACACCTTC	CASTERINYGYTF
few	-	TRBV9	TRBJ1-1	TGTGCCAGCAGCGTATCTATTAACACTGAAGCTTTCTTT	CASSVSINTEAFF
-	-	TRBV3-1/TRBV3-2	TRBJ1-4	TGTGCCAGCAGCCAAGATTTCCACCAGGGCTCAACTGATGAAAAACTGTTTTTT	CASSQDFHQGSTDEKLFF
-	-	TRBV25-1	TRBJ1-6	TGTGCCAGCAGTGGAGGACTCTTCGGGTATAATTCACCCCTCCACTTT	CASSGGLFGYNSPLHF
-	-	TRBV19	TRBJ2-2	TGTGCCAGTAGTATCGGAGGGAGTCACACCGGGGAGCTGTTTTTT	CASSIGGSHTGELFF
-	-	TRBV5-5	TRBJ2-5	TGTGCCAGCAGCACGGGAGGCAGGGGCGAAGAGACCCAGTACTTC	CASSTGGRGEETQYF
-	TRBD1	TRBV29-1	TRBJ1-4	TGCAGCGTTTCAGGGGGTGAAAAACTGTTTTTT	CSVSGGEKLFF
-	TRBD1	TRBV7-2	TRBJ1-6	TGTGCCAGCAGCTTAGCCCTACCGTGGGACAGGGGCATCATTTCACCCCTCCACTTT	CASSLALPWDRGIISPLHF
-	-	TRBV29-1	TRBJ2-1	TGCAGCGTTGAAGATATCCGGGAGTTTTACAATGAGCAGTTCTTC	CSVEDIREFYNEQFF
-	-	TRBV7-2	TRBJ2-3	TGTGCCAGCAGCTTAATGGGCTATTCCAATACGCAGTATTTT	CASSLMGYSNTQYF
once	-	TRBV6-6	TRBJ2-3	TGTGCCAGCATTCGAGCGGGAGATACGCAGTATTTT	CASIRAGDTQYF
-	TRBD2	TRBV5-1	TRBJ2-5	TGCGCCAGCAGCTTGGGCCTTTCCGGGGGGGAGACCCAGTACTTC	CASSLGLSGGETQYF
-	TRBD1	TRBV29-1	TRBJ1-1	TGCAGCGCCCGGCCAAACTTTTGGACAGGAGGGACTGAAGCTTTCTTT	CSARPNFWTGGTEAFF
-	-	TRBV30	TRBJ2-7	TGTGCCTGGGGCCAAGGGGTTGAGCAGTACTTC	CAWGQGVEQYF
-	TRBD1	TRBV18	TRBJ2-7	TGTGCCAGCTCACCACCGGGACAGGGGTTAATCTACGAGCAGTACTTC	CASSPPGQGLIYEQYF
-	-	TRBV27	TRBJ2-5	TGTGCCAGCAGGCAGGGGTTTACCCTGGAGACCCAGTACTTC	CASRQGFTLETQYF
-	-	TRBV6-5	TRBJ1-5	TGTGCCAGCAGTTACGTGCGGGATCAGCCCCAGCATTTT	CASSYVRDQPQHF
-	-	TRBV6-5	TRBJ2-7	TGTGCCAGCAGTTACTCTGGACTACGGAACGAGCAGTACTTC	CASSYSGLRNEQYF
-	-	TRBV19	TRBJ2-7	TGTGCCAGTAGTCGGGGACTGGGGACCTACGAGCAGTACTTC	CASSRGLGTYEQYF
-	-	TRBV3-1/TRBV3-2	TRBJ2-7	TGTGCCAGCAGTTCCGACAGCTCCTACGAGCAGTACTTC	CASSSDSSYEQYF
-	-	TRBV19	TRBJ1-3	TGTGCCAGTAGCAGAACAGGTGTTGGAAACACCATATATTTT	CASSRTGVGNTIYF
-	-	TRBV4-2	TRBJ1-1	TGTGCCAGCAGGCTTTCAGGGCCCGATGAAGCTTTCTTT	CASRLSGPDEAFF
-	TRBD1	TRBV9	TRBJ1-1	TGTGCCAGCAGCGTAGCGACCACGGACAGGGTGAACACTGAAGCTTTCTTT	CASSVATTDRVNTEAFF
-	TRBD1	TRBV24-1	TRBJ2-5	TGTGCCACCAGTCCGGGACAGGGGTGGGGAGAGACCCAGTACTTC	CATSPGQGWGETQYF
-	-	TRBV5-6	TRBJ1-4	TGTGCCAGCAGCTTGCCCGCAACTAATGAAAAACTGTTTTTT	CASSLPATNEKLFF
few	-	TRBV7-8	TRBJ2-1	TGTGCCAGCAGCTTAGCACTAGCCGGTAACAATGAGCAGTTCTTC	CASSLALAGNNEQFF
few	TRBD1	TRBV5-1	TRBJ1-1	TGCGCCAGCAGCTCAGGGGGGTCTAGTAACACTGAAGCTTTCTTT	CASSSGGSSNTEAFF
-	TRBD2	TRBV10-3	TRBJ2-2	TGTGCCATCAGTAAACTAGCGGAAAGTACCGGGGAGCTGTTTTTT	CAISKLAESTGELFF
-	TRBD2	TRBV4-3	TRBJ2-7	TGCGCCAGCAGCCCAGGGACTAGCGAGGCCTACGAGCAGTACTTC	CASSPGTSEAYEQYF
-	TRBD1	TRBV11-3	TRBJ2-7	TGTGCCAGCAGCCTACCGGGACAGGATTTATACGAGCAGTACTTC	CASSLPGQDLYEQYF
-	-	TRBV6-5	TRBJ1-1	TGTGCCAGCAGTTACGGGGGGGGCAACACTGAAGCTTTCTTT	CASSYGGGNTEAFF
once	-	TRBV6-5	TRBJ2-1	TGTGCCAGCAGTTACGACCCTTCGGGAACCTACAATGAGCAGTTCTTC	CASSYDPSGTYNEQFF
few	-	TRBV4-2	TRBJ1-4	TGTGCCAGCAGCCGCGGGCGGGTTGACGCAACTAATGAAAAACTGTTTTTT	CASSRGRVDATNEKLFF
-	-	TRBV19	TRBJ1-1	TGTGCCAGTAGTATACGGCAGGGGCGGACTGAAGCTTTCTTT	CASSIRQGRTEAFF
-	TRBD2	TRBV19	TRBJ2-5	TGTGCCAGTAGGGGACTAGCATCAGGGGAGACCCAGTACTTC	CASRGLASGETQYF
-	-	TRBV24-1	TRBJ1-3	TGTGCCACCAGTGATCCCGGTCAGGGTACTTCTGGAAACACCATATATTTT	CATSDPGQGTSGNTIYF
-	-	TRBV6-1	TRBJ2-4	TGTGCCAGCAGTGAGGGCACAGGGACCAAAAACATTCAGTACTTC	CASSEGTGTKNIQYF
-	-	TRBV5-1	TRBJ2-7	TGCGCCAGCAGCATGGACTTCCTAACCTACGAGCAGTACTTC	CASSMDFLTYEQYF
once	TRBD2	TRBV11-2	TRBJ2-1	TGTGCCAGCAGCTTAGTTGGGGGGGTCTACAATGAGCAGTTCTTC	CASSLVGGVYNEQFF
-	-	TRBV25-1	TRBJ2-5	TGTGCCAGCAGTGAATTCCCAGCAGGGGAGTATGTTGAGACCCAGTACTTC	CASSEFPAGEYVETQYF
few	-	TRBV5-6	TRBJ2-7	TGTGCCAGCAGCCTGACACATGCCTACGAGCAGTACTTC	CASSLTHAYEQYF
-	-	TRBV7-3	TRBJ2-2	TGTGCCAGCAGCCTAAGGATGCGGGGAAGCACCGGGGAGCTGTTTTTT	CASSLRMRGSTGELFF
-	-	TRBV7-9	TRBJ2-6	TGTGCCAGCAGTTCCTACTCGCCTGGGGCCAACGTCCTGACTTTC	CASSSYSPGANVLTF
-	TRBD2	TRBV9	TRBJ2-1	TGTGCCAGCAGCGACCCCTTAGCGGGTTTTCGAGATGAGCAGTTCTTC	CASSDPLAGFRDEQFF
-	-	TRBV9	TRBJ2-3	TGTGCCAGCGGAGAGTTTGGGCAGTATTTT	CASGEFGQYF
-	-	TRBV2	TRBJ2-7	TGTGCCAGCAGTGAAGACCGAACCAGCTCCTACGAGCAGTACTTC	CASSEDRTSSYEQYF
-	-	TRBV2	TRBJ2-1	TGTGCCAGCAGTGTAAGGTTCGCGGATGAGCAGTTCTTC	CASSVRFADEQFF
-	-	TRBV19	TRBJ1-5	TGTGCCAGTAGTCAGGGTAATAGCAATCAGCCCCAGCATTTT	CASSQGNSNQPQHF